The clone carrying this TCR beta chain was seen more than once but under ten times. As yet, its antigen is unknown. Time point of the sample: pre-sensitization, week 0. Regarding treatment: therapeutic diphenylcyclopropenone sensitization with weekly scalp DPC. The study enrolled 18 to 70-year-old alopecia patients suitable for DPC. Germline values: CDR1 MNHEY, CDR2 SVGEGT. The V gene end was trimmed by 4 bases and the J gene end by 5 bases; junction bases not matched to a gene: 0. The CDR3 contains 12 residues. These data are taken from a study of human T cells and chemical hapten exposure. Findings and limits, study-wide: Donors' alopecia may make their immune response differ from healthy people's. There were significantly more large CDR3 similarity clusters among expanded TCRs than among controls. Once DPC sensitization occurred, TCRs above 1 in 1000 frequency showed no change.

TCRdb re-derived calls from the RACE reads in MiXCR, one entry per CDR3 protein. The repertoire includes 85,000 to 100,000 distinct CDR3 sequences, 10% to 14% of them detected once, and more than 2.5% sits in the top ten. The chain employs TRBV6-2 or TRBV6-3 and TRBJ2-7; 9 bases line up with TRBD1. This receptor was obtained from a woman aged 55-69 years with alopecia areata. Some clones in this sample may be carry-over from other donors' samples. The starting material was whole blood, obtained in connection with sensitization to the hapten diphenylcyclopropenone (DPC). The CDR3 sequence is CASSWDRDEQYF. CDR3 DNA: TGTGCCAGCAGTTGGGACAGGGACGAGCAGTACTTC.